This T cell receptor beta chain is from a study of shared clonotypes between healthy human individuals (dated by TCRdb to 2020 to 2022). Background for the entire study: A few men and two women, aged 18 to 49 years, made up the cohort. Leukapheresis yielded between about 0.94 and 8.9 billion PBMCs per donor. Different laboratories and diverse techniques were used to prepare libraries and sequence TCR repertoires, to increase sequencing depth and limit assay-specific biases. For each donor, CD4 naive and CD4 memory were each run on three plates, CD8 naive on two plates, and CD8 memory on one plate. To estimate repertoire size and how much clonotype sharing occurs between individuals, the study deeply sequenced the blood TCR repertoires of about five healthy adults.

Overall study results and their limits: Compared with non-shared clonotypes, the clonotypes found in all four sorted-subset donors had higher generation probabilities. Larger estimated clonotype richness was generally found for naive subsets than for memory subsets. When four donors were compared, the shared fraction of clonotypes was about 5% for naive CD4, less than 4% for naive CD8, 2% to 2.5% for memory CD4, and roughly 0.4% for memory CD8. The genetic and exposure-history diversity represented was limited by the small number of donors. Rarefaction of sorted-subset datasets indicated incomplete sequencing despite the large sequencing depth. Only blood was sampled, and tissue TCR repertoires likely differ from those in blood. Pairwise subsampling led to the expectation that sequencing depth would affect the degree of clonotype sharing among donors.

The donors were healthy, HIV-negative adults who had no recently reported acute infections or vaccinations. All donors were Caucasian adults living in Nashville, Tennessee, USA. CD4+ T cells were enriched by magnetic negative selection, after which naive cells were positively selected on CD45RA and the negative fraction was taken as the memory subset. Blood was collected by leukapheresis, and PBMCs were isolated by Ficoll-Histopaque density gradient centrifugation and then cryopreserved in liquid nitrogen vapor phase. Purity and quantity of every magnetically sorted T cell population were checked by analytical flow cytometry. Genomic DNA was isolated from each sorted fraction and quantified by UV absorbance on a Nanodrop 2000c. From the cysteine through the phenylalanine, the CDR3 covers 13 amino acids. Solely the CDR3 DNA is kept, with 39 bases framed from the first base. V sheds 5 bases and J sheds 2 bases, leaving 8 bases between their ends. From a lookup of the germline V gene (reference sequence), CDR1 and CDR2 are SEHNR and FQNEAQ.

In regard to this clone: The antigen it recognizes is unknown. No per-base quality is available; no much larger clone lies one base away.

Using the deep immunoSEQ assay, multiplex PCR amplified TCR CDR3 regions from genomic DNA. Genomic DNA extracted from each cell subset was distributed evenly over all wells of several immunoSEQ 96-well plates, and each plate served as one replicate. For sorted subsets, roughly 200 ng of genomic DNA, equivalent to 25,000 to 35,000 T cell genomes, went into each replicate PCR. Purified libraries were measured with a Qubit 3.0 fluorometer, size-checked on a Bioanalyzer 2100, and measured again with the KAPA Library Quantification kit. Every immunoSEQ 96-well plate was sequenced on a dedicated single-read 150-cycle Illumina NextSeq 550 flow cell. Regarding the original processing steps: Because the immunoSEQ output held only junctional sequences and lacked quality scores, the filtering could not match the filtering applied to full-length reads. To assign V/J genes and CDR3, sequences were annotated using PyIR, a Python wrapper for IgBLAST v1.9, with IMGT germline references. Reads were filtered out if the reads had weak V/J assignments (E-value above 1e-6), no CDR3, stop codons, out-of-frame junctions, or ambiguous translated residues. V3J clonotypes were defined as sequences sharing the same inferred V gene, J gene, and CDR3 amino acid sequence. Percentage overlap between repertoires was calculated by dividing the number of shared unique clonotypes by the size of the smaller repertoire. RTK rarefaction, the Chao1 estimator, and Recon v2.1 estimates of unobserved clonotypes were used to assess repertoire richness. OLGA was used to compute generation probabilities for all TCRbeta clonotypes that the gDNA method yielded from a handful of donors. TCRdb took this table from immuneACCESS and kept in-frame rearrangements with V and J called. Such tables lack part of the clones; where checked against another copy, unresolved V genes explain under half of the gap, and the rest is unexplained. That table gives V, J and clone size, and the DNA gave D and trimming. The sample contains about 1.5 million clones, 95% to 99% of them found a single time. The ten largest clonotypes hold approximately 0.45% of the sample.

The rearrangement combines TRBV7-9 with TRBJ2-3, with the D gene not clear enough to name. The sequenced sample was naive CD4+ T cells sorted from blood. What the cell subset or site label conveys for this sample: CD45RA+ positively selected. This sequence originates from a man aged 25 to 40 in good health. The encoded CDR3 is CASSRGPTDTQYF. The base sequence is TGTGCCAGCAGCCGCGGACCCACAGATACGCAGTATTTT.